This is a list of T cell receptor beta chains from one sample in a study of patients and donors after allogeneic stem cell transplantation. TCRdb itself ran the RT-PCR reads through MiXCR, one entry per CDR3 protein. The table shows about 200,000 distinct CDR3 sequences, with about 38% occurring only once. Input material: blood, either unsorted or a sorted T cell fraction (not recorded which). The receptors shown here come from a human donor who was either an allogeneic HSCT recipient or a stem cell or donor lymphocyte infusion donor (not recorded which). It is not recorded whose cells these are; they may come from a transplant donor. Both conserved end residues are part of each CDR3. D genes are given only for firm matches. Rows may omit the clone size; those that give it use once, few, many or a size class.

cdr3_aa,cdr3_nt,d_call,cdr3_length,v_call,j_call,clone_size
CASSIVSDTQYF,TGTGCCAGTAGTATAGTGTCAGATACGCAGTATTTT,.,12,TRBV19,TRBJ2-3,.
CASSRDGTTGELFF,TGTGCCAGCAGCCGGGACGGAACCACCGGGGAGCTGTTTTTT,.,14,TRBV7-2,TRBJ2-2,.
CASSFGAGDTGYTYNEQFF,TGTGCCAGCAGCTTCGGGGCAGGGGATACAGGGTATACGTACAATGAGCAGTTCTTC,.,19,TRBV5-5,TRBJ2-1,once
CASSDPRRDRGYNEQFF,TGTGCCAGCAGTGATCCCCGCCGGGACAGGGGATACAATGAGCAGTTCTTC,TRBD1,17,TRBV25-1,TRBJ2-1,.
CASREDRSGYTF,TGCGCCAGCAGAGAGGACAGAAGTGGCTACACCTTC,.,12,TRBV5-1,TRBJ1-2,.
CASSGTFLETQYF,TGCGCCAGCTCCGGGACATTTTTAGAGACCCAGTACTTC,.,13,TRBV5-1,TRBJ2-5,few
CASSLYGLPIQETQYF,TGCGCCAGCAGCTTGTACGGACTCCCAATCCAAGAGACCCAGTACTTC,.,16,TRBV5-1,TRBJ2-5,.
CSVEGLAGPGDTQYF,TGCAGCGTTGAGGGACTAGCGGGGCCGGGAGATACGCAGTATTTT,TRBD2,15,TRBV29-1,TRBJ2-3,few
CASGTGINQPQHF,TGTGCCAGCGGGACAGGGATCAATCAGCCCCAGCATTTT,TRBD1,13,TRBV12-3/TRBV12-4,TRBJ1-5,.
CASSFGLRVGGAGELFF,TGCGCCAGCAGCTTCGGACTCAGGGTCGGGGGAGCCGGGGAGCTGTTTTTT,.,17,TRBV5-1,TRBJ2-2,.
CASRQGGENEKLFF,TGTGCCAGCAGACAGGGTGGGGAGAATGAAAAACTGTTTTTT,.,14,TRBV12-3/TRBV12-4,TRBJ1-4,few
CASSLVSSQGSPLHF,TGCGCCAGCAGCTTGGTATCCTCACAAGGTTCACCCCTCCACTTT,.,15,TRBV5-1,TRBJ1-6,once
CASTPVLGWQPQHF,TGTGCCAGCACCCCGGTACTGGGCTGGCAGCCCCAGCATTTT,.,14,TRBV5-6,TRBJ1-5,.
CASSYSGGYNYGYTF,TGTGCCAGCAGTTACTCGGGCGGCTACAACTATGGCTACACCTTC,.,15,TRBV6-5,TRBJ1-2,few
CASSDRPNSNQPQHF,TGTGCCAGCAGTGATCGTCCAAATAGCAATCAGCCCCAGCATTTT,.,15,TRBV2,TRBJ1-5,few
CSVSQLLSYEQYF,TGCAGCGTGTCACAGCTACTTTCCTACGAGCAGTACTTC,.,13,TRBV29-1,TRBJ2-7,few
CASRGRALSYEQYF,TGTGCCAGCAGGGGGCGAGCCTTATCCTACGAGCAGTACTTC,.,14,TRBV2,TRBJ2-7,.
CASSPRGRLAEAFF,TGTGCCAGCAGCCCTCGGGGGCGGTTGGCTGAAGCTTTCTTT,.,14,TRBV7-9,TRBJ1-1,once
CATSRATNEKLFF,TGTGCCACCAGTCGAGCAACTAATGAAAAACTGTTTTTT,.,13,TRBV15,TRBJ1-4,.
CSARILNTEAFF,TGCAGTGCTAGAATACTGAACACTGAAGCTTTCTTT,.,12,TRBV20-1,TRBJ1-1,.
CASSQLQGDTQYF,TGTGCCAGCAGCCAATTGCAAGGAGATACGCAGTATTTT,.,13,TRBV3-1,TRBJ2-3,.
CASSLAYQGETQYF,TGTGCCAGCAGTTTAGCCTACCAGGGAGAGACCCAGTACTTC,.,14,TRBV12-3/TRBV12-4,TRBJ2-5,.
CASSLAKGAGEYTEAFF,TGCGCCAGCAGCTTGGCCAAGGGGGCAGGGGAGTACACTGAAGCTTTCTTT,TRBD1,17,TRBV5-1,TRBJ1-1,few
CASSPGQTDTQYF,TGTGCCAGCAGCCCCGGACAGACTGATACGCAGTATTTT,.,13,TRBV5-6,TRBJ2-3,few
CASSLDQGSSEAFF,TGCGCCAGCAGCTTGGACCAGGGGTCGTCGGAAGCTTTCTTT,.,14,TRBV5-1,TRBJ1-1,.
CSARGDQPQHF,TGCAGTGCTAGAGGTGATCAGCCCCAGCATTTT,.,11,TRBV20-1,TRBJ1-5,.
CASSPDENYGYTF,TGTGCCAGCAGTCCTGACGAGAACTATGGCTACACCTTC,.,13,TRBV12-3/TRBV12-4,TRBJ1-2,.
CASSLRSLWGYTF,TGTGCCAGCAGTCTCCGGTCCCTGTGGGGCTACACCTTC,.,13,TRBV6-6,TRBJ1-2,many
CASSYSAQTGELFF,TGTGCCAGCAGTTACTCTGCCCAGACCGGGGAGCTGTTTTTT,.,14,TRBV6-5,TRBJ2-2,.
CASSSQGLAGTDTQYF,TGTGCCAGCAGTTCCCAGGGGCTAGCGGGCACAGATACGCAGTATTTT,.,16,TRBV27,TRBJ2-3,.
CASSPWTGSHYGYTF,TGTGCCAGCAGTCCGTGGACAGGGAGCCACTATGGCTACACCTTC,TRBD1,15,TRBV12-3/TRBV12-4,TRBJ1-2,few
CASRGTGGHYGYTF,TGTGCCAGCAGAGGGACAGGGGGCCACTATGGCTACACCTTC,TRBD1,14,TRBV4-2,TRBJ1-2,.
CSARSLGQENYGYTF,TGCAGTGCTAGAAGTCTGGGACAGGAAAACTATGGCTACACCTTC,TRBD1,15,TRBV20-1,TRBJ1-2,once
CASSQETGVGNTIYF,TGCGCCAGCAGCCAAGAGACAGGGGTTGGAAACACCATATATTTT,TRBD1,15,TRBV4-3,TRBJ1-3,few
CASTLGQSFYGYTF,TGTGCCAGCACCCTGGGGCAGTCCTTCTATGGCTACACCTTC,.,14,TRBV12-3/TRBV12-4,TRBJ1-2,.
CASSLTIRETQYF,TGTGCCAGCAGCTTAACGATCCGGGAGACCCAGTACTTC,.,13,TRBV7-3,TRBJ2-5,.
CASSQALPLSPLHF,TGTGCCAGCAGCCAAGCTTTACCGCTCTCACCCCTCCACTTT,.,14,TRBV3-1,TRBJ1-6,.
CASSLGGTSYEQYF,TGTGCCAGCAGTTTAGGGGGCACCTCCTACGAGCAGTACTTC,.,14,TRBV27,TRBJ2-7,few
CASSKANFYGYTF,TGTGCCAGCAGCAAGGCCAACTTCTATGGCTACACCTTC,.,13,TRBV21-1,TRBJ1-2,.
CASSPIEVDTEAFF,TGCGCCAGCAGCCCCATAGAGGTGGACACTGAAGCTTTCTTT,.,14,TRBV5-1,TRBJ1-1,few
CASSLSPDNLEGYTF,TGTGCCAGCAGTTTAAGCCCAGACAACCTTGAGGGCTACACCTTC,.,15,TRBV12-3/TRBV12-4,TRBJ1-2,.
CASSAQLAGGPNEKLFF,TGCGCCAGCAGCGCCCAACTAGCGGGGGGGCCTAATGAAAAACTGTTTTTT,.,17,TRBV5-1,TRBJ1-4,.
CSARADGNYGYTF,TGCAGTGCTAGAGCGGACGGAAACTATGGCTACACCTTC,.,13,TRBV20-1,TRBJ1-2,.
CASTGRTVNYGYTF,TGTGCCAGCACTGGACGGACGGTTAACTATGGCTACACCTTC,.,14,TRBV6-1,TRBJ1-2,few
CASSSGLGQNSGNTIYF,TGTGCCAGCAGCTCGGGGTTGGGCCAGAACTCTGGAAACACCATATATTTT,.,17,TRBV7-6,TRBJ1-3,.
CASSLDRFGANVLTF,TGCGCCAGCAGCTTAGACAGGTTTGGGGCCAACGTCCTGACTTTC,.,15,TRBV5-1,TRBJ2-6,few
CASSPRGGQTQYF,TGTGCCAGCAGTCCCCGGGGCGGGCAGACCCAGTACTTC,.,13,TRBV27,TRBJ2-5,few
CSARVEGDQPQHF,TGCAGTGCTAGAGTAGAAGGTGATCAGCCCCAGCATTTT,.,13,TRBV20-1,TRBJ1-5,.
CSAQNRGPNEKLFF,TGCAGTGCTCAAAACAGGGGACCTAATGAAAAACTGTTTTTT,TRBD1,14,TRBV20-1,TRBJ1-4,.
CASSLPETGSYEQYF,TGCGCCAGCAGCTTGCCTGAAACGGGCTCCTACGAGCAGTACTTC,.,15,TRBV5-1,TRBJ2-7,.
CASSLRLSYEQYF,TGTGCCAGCAGCTTGAGACTATCCTACGAGCAGTACTTC,.,13,TRBV5-8,TRBJ2-7,few
CASSIPTDTQYF,TGTGCCAGCAGTATTCCCACAGATACGCAGTATTTT,.,12,TRBV2,TRBJ2-3,.
CSVELGPTMAGGDQETQYF,TGCAGCGTTGAACTGGGCCCGACTATGGCGGGGGGCGACCAAGAGACCCAGTACTTC,TRBD2,19,TRBV29-1,TRBJ2-5,.
CAFSGVDPSYEQYF,TGTGCCTTCTCTGGGGTTGACCCTTCCTACGAGCAGTACTTC,.,14,TRBV7-7,TRBJ2-7,few
CASGQADTQYF,TGCGCCAGCGGACAGGCTGATACGCAGTATTTT,TRBD1,11,TRBV5-1,TRBJ2-3,.
CSASILAGGYNEQFF,TGCAGTGCTAGCATACTAGCGGGGGGCTACAATGAGCAGTTCTTC,TRBD2,15,TRBV20-1,TRBJ2-1,.
CASSLAVGGAANTGELFF,TGCGCCAGCAGCTTGGCCGTGGGCGGGGCTGCGAACACCGGGGAGCTGTTTTTT,.,18,TRBV5-1,TRBJ2-2,once